Each of the 20 T cell receptor beta chains below was sequenced from the same sample in a study of cytotoxic CD8 clonotypes in ibrutinib-treated CLL. Method: immunoSEQ multiplex PCR; TCRdb's copy keeps in-frame clones and lacks some. The table records some 200,000 clones, just over 70% of them present only once. The source material was PBMCs, sampled after 12 months of ibrutinib treatment. The receptors originated from a human donor with chronic lymphocytic leukemia.

This clone was observed a few times. The chain uses TRBV6-4 and TRBJ2-3; 7 bases map to TRBD2. The V gene end was trimmed by 3 bases and the J gene end by 2 bases; junction bases not matched to a gene: 5. Per the germline V gene, CDR1 is MRHNA and CDR2 is SNTAGT. This CDR3 is 15 amino acids long. The CDR3 loop reads CASSDNSGNTDTQYF. The CDR3 DNA follows: TGTGCCAGCAGTGATAACAGCGGGAACACAGATACGCAGTATTTT.

The chain combines TRBV5-6 with TRBJ2-7; 9 bases line up with TRBD1. Germline loops: CDR1 SGHDT, CDR2 YYEEEE. V shed 1 base and J 5 bases; nucleotides not matched to a gene: 10. The CDR3 extends over 16 amino acids. CDR3 nucleotide sequence: TGTGCCAGCAGCTTGCCTGCGGGACAGGGTGTCAACGAGCAGTACTTC. Its protein product is CASSLPAGQGVNEQYF. Based on the CDR3 plus reference TRBV5-6 and TRBJ2-7, the full variable domain is DAGVTQSPTHLIKTRGQQVTLRCSPKSGHDTVSWYQQALGQGPQFIFQYYEEEERQRGNFPDRFSGHQFPNYSSELNVNALLLGDSALYLCASSLPAGQGVNEQYFGPGTRLTVT.

J is TRBJ2-7 and V is TRBV6-1; D uncertain. Germline CDR1 is MNHNS and CDR2 is SASEGT. The CDR3 spans 14 residues. With 0 bases removed from V and 5 bases from J, the gap between germline ends came to 11 bases. This CDR3 reads CASSEARRSHEQYF. The CDR3 nucleotides are TGTGCCAGCAGTGAAGCGCGCAGGAGCCACGAGCAGTACTTC.

The chain links TRBV6-5 to TRBJ1-1; TRBD1 might be the D (5 bases). CDR3 length equals 15 residues. In germline, CDR1 is MNHEY, CDR2 SVGAGI. V dropped 3 bases and J dropped 0 bases, with 11 bases sitting between them. DNA for the CDR3: TGTGCCAGCAGTTATAGTGGGGGATTGAACACTGAAGCTTTCTTT. This gives the protein CASSYSGGLNTEAFF.

CDR3: CASSMRAGTYEQYF. The CDR3 nucleotides are TGTGCCAGTAGTATGCGTGCAGGGACTTACGAGCAGTACTTC. V is TRBV19 and J is TRBJ2-7; D may be TRBD2 (6 bases). Germline V gene sequence: CDR1 LNHDA, CDR2 SQIVND (reference sequence). CDR3 length: 14 amino acids. Deletions cut 3 bases from V and 4 bases from J, with 13 bases between.

The rearrangement links TRBV6-5 to TRBJ2-1, with D possibly being TRBD2 (5 bases). CDR3 size: 13 residues. Per germline, CDR1 MNHEY and CDR2 SVGAGI. The V end was cut by 7 bases, the J end by 7 bases, with 14 bases between. The CDR3 bases are TGTGCCAGCATCCTACCCGGCGGGAATGAGCAGTTCTTC. Protein product: CASILPGGNEQFF.

This chain links TRBV2 with TRBJ2-2; a weak D match, TRBD2 (6 bases). The CDR3 consists of 13 residues. Trimming stripped 7 bases from V and 6 bases from J, with 12 bases between. CDR1 is SNHLY and CDR2 is FYNNEI in the germline V gene. CDR3 protein: CASTGTRAGELFF. The DNA for the CDR3 is TGTGCCAGCACGGGGACTCGGGCCGGGGAGCTGTTTTTT.

The chain joins TRBV7-8 to TRBJ2-7; D may match TRBD1 or TRBD2 (5 bases each). Germline V CDR1 and CDR2: SGHVS, FQNEAQ. CDR3 size: 12 residues. V was cut by 5 bases and J by 11 bases, with 16 bases left in between. The CDR3 reads CASSLTGRKKYF. The CDR3 coding sequence is TGTGCCAGCAGCCTTACGGGGCGCAAGAAGTACTTC.

V is TRBV9 and J is TRBJ2-3; 9 bases fit TRBD1. The V gene end was trimmed by 3 bases and the J gene end by 4 bases; junction bases not matched to a gene: 9. The CDR3 loop spans 16 amino acids. From germline, CDR1 is SGDLS and CDR2 YYNGEE. The CDR3 coding sequence is TGTGCCAGCAGCGGACACAGGGGGCATAGAGCAGATACGCAGTATTTT. This sequence encodes CASSGHRGHRADTQYF.

This clone was seen just once. V and J are TRBV5-6 and TRBJ2-3; no definite D call. V was clipped by 5 bases and J by 0 bases, with 10 bases between them. The V gene's germline CDR1 is SGHDT and CDR2 YYEEEE. This CDR3 spans 14 amino acids. Here the CDR3 DNA reads TGTGCCAGCAGATCGGCCCCGAGCACAGATACGCAGTATTTT. It specifies CASRSAPSTDTQYF.

In its sample, this clone was seen once. V usage is TRBV28 and J usage is TRBJ1-2, with TRBD1 as a possible D gene (6 bases). Trimming cost V 9 bases and J 4 bases, with 15 bases left between them. The CDR3 runs to 13 residues. Germline lookup yields CDR1 MDHEN and CDR2 SYDVKM. CDR3: CASTGGQSYGYTF. The CDR3 DNA reads as TGTGCCAGTACTGGGGGGCAAAGCTATGGCTACACCTTC.

The chain employs TRBV7-2 and TRBJ1-1, with D hard to call. The V end was cut by 0 bases, the J end by 3 bases, with 8 bases between. Germline V gene lookup returns CDR1 SGHTA and CDR2 FQGNSA. The CDR3 is 14 residues long. Here the CDR3 DNA reads TGTGCCAGCAGCTTAGCTGCGGCGGACACTGAAGCTTTCTTT. Its translation is CASSLAAADTEAFF.

V usage is TRBV5-6 and J usage is TRBJ2-7, with D perhaps TRBD2 (6 bases). The germline V gene has CDR1 SGHDT and CDR2 YYEEEE. With 0 bases removed from V and 1 base from J, the gap between germline ends came to 11 bases. The length of the CDR3 is 15 residues. The CDR3 DNA is TGTGCCAGCAGCTTGGTGGAGGGCGGATCCTACGAGCAGTACTTC. Encoded protein: CASSLVEGGSYEQYF.

The V and J genes are TRBV4-1 and TRBJ2-2; 14 bases match TRBD2. Looked up from germline, CDR1 is MGHRA and CDR2 is YSYEKL. The CDR3 is 17 amino acids. V lost 5 bases and J lost 4; bases outside the gene matches: 6. The CDR3 loop reads CASSRGLAGARTGELFF. CDR3 coding DNA: TGCGCCAGCAGCAGGGGACTAGCGGGGGCCCGCACCGGGGAGCTGTTTTTT.

This clone was detected a few times. J is TRBJ2-7 and V is TRBV14, with 7 bases matching TRBD1. Per germline, CDR1 SGHDN and CDR2 FVKESK. V was pared by 4 bases and J by 3 bases, with 6 bases of the junction left unmatched. The CDR3 extends over 14 amino acids. The CDR3 bases are TGTGCCAGCAGCCGATGGACAGGAAACTACGAGCAGTACTTC. As protein: CASSRWTGNYEQYF.

The gene calls are TRBV6-5 and TRBJ1-2; 7 bases agree with TRBD1. Germline CDR1 MNHEY, CDR2 SVGAGI. V shed 6 bases, J shed 2 bases, and the junction held 6 bases outside the gene matches. This CDR3 spans 14 amino acids. The CDR3 sequence is CASRPYRGNYGYTF. CDR3 DNA: TGTGCCAGCAGGCCCTACAGGGGAAACTATGGCTACACCTTC.

The genes are TRBV4-2 and TRBJ2-5, with 8 bases fitting TRBD2. The CDR3 has 17 amino acids. The ends lost 1 base at V and 4 bases at J; junction bases unmatched: 11. Germline CDR1 LGHNA, CDR2 YNFKEQ. CDR3 amino acids: CASSQGREGWKGETQYF. CDR3 bases: TGTGCCAGCAGCCAAGGACGGGAGGGGTGGAAGGGAGAGACCCAGTACTTC.

This clone came up many times. In the same sample, other DNA sequences code for this CDR3. The V and J genes are TRBV7-2 and TRBJ2-1; D is uncertain. This CDR3 contains 11 residues. With 3 bases removed from V and 5 bases from J, the gap between germline ends came to 2 bases. Germline lookup yields CDR1 SGHTA and CDR2 FQGNSA. DNA of the CDR3: TGTGCCAGCAGCTTCCACAATGAGCAGTTCTTC. Its protein is CASSFHNEQFF.

V is TRBV29-1 and J is TRBJ1-4; D is perhaps TRBD1 (6 bases). V lost 3 bases and J lost 7, with 12 bases in between. The CDR3 loop spans 13 amino acids. Germline-derived CDR1 and CDR2 are SQVTM and ANQGSEA. In DNA, the CDR3 is TGCAGCGTTGACAGGGGCAGGACTGAAAAACTGTTTTTT. Translated: CSVDRGRTEKLFF.

The V and J genes are TRBV4-1 and TRBJ2-7, with a weak D call TRBD2 (6 bases). Germline values: CDR1 MGHRA, CDR2 YSYEKL. The germline V and J ends were trimmed by 4 bases and 7 bases, with 17 bases remaining between them. This CDR3 is built from 14 residues. The CDR3 nucleotides are TGCGCCAGCAGCCGAGATGAACGAGGAGGGGAGCAGTACTTC. This encodes CASSRDERGGEQYF.